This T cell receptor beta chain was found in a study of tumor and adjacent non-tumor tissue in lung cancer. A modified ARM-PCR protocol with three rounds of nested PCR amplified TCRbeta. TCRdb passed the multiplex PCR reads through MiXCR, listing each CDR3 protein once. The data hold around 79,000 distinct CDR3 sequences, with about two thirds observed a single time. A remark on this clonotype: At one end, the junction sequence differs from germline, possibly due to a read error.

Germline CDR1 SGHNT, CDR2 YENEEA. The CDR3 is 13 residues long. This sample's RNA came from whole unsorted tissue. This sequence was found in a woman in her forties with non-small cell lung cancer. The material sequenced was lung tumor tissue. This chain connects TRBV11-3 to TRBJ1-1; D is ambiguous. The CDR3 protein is CASTWRANTEAFF. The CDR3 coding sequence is TGTGCCAGCACCTGGAGAGCTAACACTGAAGCTTTCTTC.